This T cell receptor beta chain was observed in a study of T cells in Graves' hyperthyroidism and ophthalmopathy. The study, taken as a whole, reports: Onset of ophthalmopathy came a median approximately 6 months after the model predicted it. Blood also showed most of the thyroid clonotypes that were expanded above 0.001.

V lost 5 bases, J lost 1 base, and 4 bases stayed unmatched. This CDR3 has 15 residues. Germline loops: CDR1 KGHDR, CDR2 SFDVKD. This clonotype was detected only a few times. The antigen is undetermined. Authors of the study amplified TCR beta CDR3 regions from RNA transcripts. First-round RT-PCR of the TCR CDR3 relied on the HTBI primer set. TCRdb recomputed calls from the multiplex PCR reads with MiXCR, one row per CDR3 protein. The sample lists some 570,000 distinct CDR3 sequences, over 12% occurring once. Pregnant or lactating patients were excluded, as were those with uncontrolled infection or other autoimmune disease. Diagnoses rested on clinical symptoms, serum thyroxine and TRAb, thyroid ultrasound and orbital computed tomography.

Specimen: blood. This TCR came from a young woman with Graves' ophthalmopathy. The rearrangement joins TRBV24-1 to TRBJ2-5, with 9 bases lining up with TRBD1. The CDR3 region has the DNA TGTGCCACCAGTGCCCCGGGACAGGGCCAAGAGACCCAGTACTTC. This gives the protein CATSAPGQGQETQYF.